This record covers a single TCR beta chain. The data were produced by immunoSEQ multiplex PCR, yet TCRdb's version contains in-frame clones alone and is incomplete. This sample has 130,000 or so clones, with roughly nine tenths found just once. This sample was taken from a study of T cell responses to AZD1222 COVID-19 vaccine. This CDR3 region has 14 residues. CDR1 is SEHNR, CDR2 FQNEAQ, per germline (reference sequence). V shed 1 base and J shed 6 bases, with 10 bases lying between them. The sample here was peripheral blood, taken on day 0 of AZD1222 vaccination. The receptor's source is an adult in good health. V usage is TRBV7-9 and J usage is TRBJ1-5; D is unresolved. The CDR3 region is CASSLGEVGQPQHF. In nucleotides, the CDR3 is TGTGCCAGCAGCTTAGGGGAGGTGGGTCAGCCCCAGCATTTT.